Listed here are 32 T cell receptor beta chains from one sample, sequenced in a study of OX40 agonist ivuxolimab in advanced cancers. TCRdb keeps only in-frame clones here, not all; method: immunoSEQ multiplex PCR. The table shows approximately 73,000 clones, with 87% occurring only once. The sample here was CD4+ or CD8+ T cells sorted from blood, taken in a trial of the OX40 agonist ivuxolimab. These receptors all stem from an adult with an advanced solid tumor such as melanoma, head and neck, liver or kidney cancer.

The J gene is TRBJ1-3, the V gene TRBV5-1; D is undetermined. CDR3 size: 16 residues. In germline, CDR1 is SGHRS, CDR2 YFSETQ. V gave up 4 bases and J gave up 0 bases, with 14 bases separating them. The CDR3 nucleotides are TGCGCCAGCAGCGCCGGGGTGGGTAGCTCTGGAAACACCATATATTTT. It is translated as CASSAGVGSSGNTIYF.

CDR3 sequence: CASSELQGRGKNIQYF. CDR3 nucleotide sequence: TGTGCCAGCAGCGAACTACAGGGGAGAGGCAAAAACATTCAGTACTTC. The chain uses TRBV5-8 and TRBJ2-4, with 7 nucleotides matching TRBD1. Looked up from germline, CDR1 is SGHTS and CDR2 is YDEGEE. The CDR3 length is 16 residues. Unmatched junction bases numbered 10, after V lost 4 bases and J lost 3 bases.

V and J are TRBV5-1 and TRBJ1-3; D call uncertain. With 0 bases removed from V and 0 bases from J, the gap between germline ends came to 10 bases. The germline CDR1 and CDR2 sequences are SGHRS and YFSETQ. The length of the CDR3 is 16 residues. DNA for the CDR3: TGCGCCAGCAGCTTGGAGGCGGTTTTCTCTGGAAACACCATATATTTT. Residues: CASSLEAVFSGNTIYF. The complete variable domain, with remaining parts taken from reference TRBV5-1 and TRBJ1-3, reads KAGVTQTPRYLIKTRGQQVTLSCSPISGHRSVSWYQQTPGQGLQFLFEYFSETQRNKGNFPGRFSGRQFSNSRSEMNVSTLELGDSALYLCASSLEAVFSGNTIYFGEGSWLTVV.

This clone was seen only a few times. The gene calls are TRBV13 and TRBJ2-3; possibly TRBD2 for D (5 bases). CDR3 size: 14 residues. The V end was cut by 5 bases, the J end by 3 bases, with 12 bases between. Germline lookup yields CDR1 PRHDT and CDR2 FYEKMQ (reference sequence). CDR3 sequence (DNA): TGTGCCAGCAGCCGGGGTTCCGGGACAGATACGCAGTATTTT. As protein: CASSRGSGTDTQYF.

This clone appeared once. This rearrangement joins TRBV2 to TRBJ1-1; D call uncertain. CDR3 length: 11 amino acids. The germline gives CDR1 SNHLY, CDR2 FYNNEI. V shed 8 bases and J shed 11 bases, with 15 bases lying between them. The CDR3 DNA is TGTGCCAGCGGTCGGGGATTGGGGGCTTTCTTT. Encoded protein: CASGRGLGAFF.

The CDR3 DNA is TGTGCCAGCAGCGGACAGAACTATGGCTACACCTTC. It translates to CASSGQNYGYTF. This chain joins TRBV28 and TRBJ1-2; TRBD1 might be the D (6 bases). This CDR3 has 12 amino acids. Trimming took 6 bases from V and 2 from J, leaving 7 bases between them. From germline, CDR1 is MDHEN and CDR2 SYDVKM.

The chain has TRBV6-5 and TRBJ2-7; 7 bases align to TRBD1. V shed 7 bases and J 3 bases; nucleotides not matched to a gene: 12. The CDR3 covers 15 residues. Germline CDR1 reads MNHEY; CDR2 reads SVGAGI. The CDR3 here is CASNKGGQLDYEQYF. CDR3 bases: TGTGCCAGCAACAAAGGGGGACAGTTGGACTACGAGCAGTACTTC.

This chain links TRBV4-1 with TRBJ2-1; 10 nucleotides agree with TRBD2. Germline CDR1 reads MGHRA; CDR2 reads YSYEKL. J was trimmed by 9 bases and V by 0 bases; bases with no gene match: 8. The CDR3 sequence is 16 residues long. The CDR3 DNA is TGCGCCAGCAGCCAAGATAGGGCTAGCGGGAGAGGTGAGCAGTTCTTC. As protein: CASSQDRASGRGEQFF.

Notes on this clone: Other DNA sequences in the same sample also yield this CDR3. The chain is built from TRBV10-2 and TRBJ2-6, with 8 bases identical to TRBD2. The CDR3 length is 16 residues. V was clipped by 8 bases and J by 4 bases; unmatched bases: 10. From germline, CDR1 is WSHSY and CDR2 SAAADI. CDR3 amino acids: CASSPGGGSGANVLTF. Written as DNA, the CDR3 is TGCGCCAGCTCCCCCGGGGGGGGATCCGGGGCCAACGTCCTGACTTTC.

The V gene is TRBV28, the J gene TRBJ1-5; unclear D gene. The CDR3 loop spans 9 amino acids. Germline lookup yields CDR1 MDHEN and CDR2 SYDVKM. Between the trimmed V and J ends, which lost 10 bases and 8 bases, there was a span of 6 bases. In nucleotides, the CDR3 is TGTGCCACCTGGAAGCCCCAGCATTTT. This translates into CATWKPQHF.

V and J are TRBV6-6 and TRBJ1-4; D is unclear. Germline V gives CDR1 MNHNY, CDR2 SVGAGI (reference sequence). Trimming pared 0 bases from V and 5 bases from J, leaving 10 bases between. CDR3 size: 15 residues. In nucleotides, the CDR3 is TGTGCCAGCAGTTACTCGCGTAAGGGCAATGAAAAACTGTTTTTT. Protein sequence: CASSYSRKGNEKLFF.

V and J are TRBV10-3 and TRBJ2-1; 11 positions match TRBD2. Trimming took 6 bases from V and 5 from J; bases not matched to a gene: 0. This CDR3 spans 13 amino acids. CDR1 and CDR2 (germline): ENHRY, SYGVKD. The CDR3: CAIRLAGDNEQFF. The CDR3 region has the DNA TGTGCCATCAGACTAGCGGGAGACAATGAGCAGTTCTTC.

This clone was picked up one time. The CDR3 loop reads CASSYLFDRGGQPQHF. CDR3 nucleotide sequence: TGTGCCAGCAGTTACTTATTCGACAGGGGCGGGCAGCCCCAGCATTTT. This chain joins TRBV6-6 and TRBJ1-5; 8 nucleotides line up with TRBD1. The V gene's germline CDR1 is MNHNY and CDR2 SVGAGI (reference sequence). After removal of 1 base from V and 7 bases from J, the junction contained 9 bases not matched to a gene. CDR3 length: 16 amino acids.

The V gene is TRBV2, the J gene TRBJ2-7; no clear D. Germline V CDR1 and CDR2: SNHLY, FYNNEI. The CDR3 runs to 13 residues. Trimming shortened V by 4 bases and J by 2 bases, and 9 bases separated the two germline ends. CDR3 protein: CASSGPSAYEQYF. The CDR3 DNA is TGTGCCAGCAGTGGGCCCAGCGCCTACGAGCAGTACTTC.

This clone was detected only once. CDR3 sequence reads: CASSIRRLGSNQPQHF. The CDR3 nucleotides are TGTGCCAGTAGTATAAGGCGGTTAGGGAGCAATCAGCCCCAGCATTTT. This chain joins TRBV19 and TRBJ1-5, with unresolved D. Germline V gene data show CDR1 as LNHDA and CDR2 as SQIVND (reference sequence). The CDR3 is made up of 16 amino acids. Trimming cost V 2 bases and J 1 base, with 12 bases left between them.

Only one count was recorded for this clone. The chain carries TRBV6-1 and TRBJ1-6; 8 nucleotides match TRBD1. This CDR3 contains 15 residues. The ends lost 8 bases at V and 9 bases at J; junction bases unmatched: 12. Germline values: CDR1 MNHNS, CDR2 SASEGT. The CDR3 bases are TGTGCCAGCGGGTTCGGCGGGACAGGTATTTCACCCCTCCACTTT. Translated, it gives CASGFGGTGISPLHF.

This chain links TRBV5-6 with TRBJ1-5; D gene uncertain. Germline loops: CDR1 SGHDT, CDR2 YYEEEE. The length of the CDR3 is 15 residues. Trimming removed 1 base at V and 4 bases at J, with 12 bases between. The CDR3, as DNA: TGTGCCAGCAGCTTGCGGTCCGCTGGGAATCAGCCCCAGCATTTT. Its protein is CASSLRSAGNQPQHF.

This clone was seen once. The rearrangement joins TRBV30 to TRBJ2-7; 14 nucleotides agree with TRBD2. The CDR3 runs to 15 residues. V dropped 2 bases and J dropped 3; count of bases not matched to a gene: 3. The germline V gene has CDR1 GTSNPN and CDR2 SVGIG (reference sequence). The CDR3 DNA reads TGTGCCTGGAGTCACGGGACTAGCGGGAGCTACGAGCAGTACTTC. It encodes CAWSHGTSGSYEQYF.

The chain joins TRBV6-5 to TRBJ1-6; D is uncertain. The V gene lost 0 bases and the J gene lost 9 bases, with 12 bases spanning the gap. In germline, CDR1 is MNHEY, CDR2 SVGAGI. The CDR3 runs 15 residues. Written as DNA, the CDR3 is TGTGCCAGCAGTTACTCGATCGCTAGAGGTTCACCCCTCCACTTT. Its translation: CASSYSIARGSPLHF.

V is TRBV5-4 and J is TRBJ1-1; D is unclear. The CDR3 has 15 amino acids. V lost 1 base, J lost 1 base, and 11 bases lay in between. Germline values: CDR1 SGHNT, CDR2 YYREEE (reference sequence). The CDR3 sequence: CASSLMAAKNTEAFF. The CDR3 coding sequence is TGTGCCAGCAGCTTGATGGCAGCAAAGAACACTGAAGCTTTCTTT.

The genes are TRBV7-8 and TRBJ2-7; 7 bases are shared with TRBD1. V was pared by 5 bases and J by 3 bases, with 10 bases of the junction left unmatched. The germline CDR1 and CDR2 sequences are SGHVS and FQNEAQ. This CDR3 comprises 15 residues. The CDR3 loop is CASSLAPGQYYEQYF. CDR3 DNA sequence: TGTGCCAGCAGCCTTGCCCCGGGACAGTACTACGAGCAGTACTTC.

J is TRBJ2-1 and V is TRBV6-6; unclear D gene. The germline V gene encodes CDR1 MNHNY and CDR2 SVGAGI (reference sequence). V lost 8 bases, J lost 6 bases, and 17 bases lay in between. This CDR3 has 14 residues. This CDR3 reads CASCVLGQSNEQFF. The CDR3 DNA reads TGTGCCAGCTGTGTGCTGGGCCAATCCAATGAGCAGTTCTTC.

The chain uses TRBV4-1 and TRBJ1-4; unclear D gene. The CDR3 loop spans 13 amino acids. Germline values: CDR1 MGHRA, CDR2 YSYEKL. V lost 0 bases, J lost 7 bases, and 6 bases lay in between. CDR3 amino acids: CASSQEEGEKLFF. CDR3 DNA sequence: TGCGCCAGCAGCCAAGAGGAGGGTGAAAAACTGTTTTTT.

This clone was found once. The chain employs TRBV7-9 and TRBJ2-5, with 7 positions matching TRBD2. V lost 6 bases and J lost 4; bases outside the gene matches: 14. Germline assignment: CDR1 SEHNR and CDR2 FQNEAQ (reference sequence). This CDR3 is 16 amino acids long. The chain's CDR3 is CASSVSGQLGGETQYF. The CDR3 DNA sequence: TGTGCCAGCAGTGTTAGCGGGCAATTGGGGGGAGAGACCCAGTACTTC.

The J gene is TRBJ2-4, the V gene TRBV4-1, with 14 positions matching TRBD2. The CDR3 is made up of 18 amino acids. Germline V lookup: CDR1 MGHRA, CDR2 YSYEKL. V shed 1 base and J 0 bases; nucleotides not matched to a gene: 2. CDR3 DNA sequence: TGCGCCAGCAGCCAAGGACTAGCGGGAGGGTTAGCCAAAAACATTCAGTACTTC. Translation: CASSQGLAGGLAKNIQYF.

This sequence joins TRBV4-2 and TRBJ1-5; D not resolved. The germline gives CDR1 LGHNA, CDR2 YNFKEQ. Trimming removed 0 bases at V and 2 bases at J, with 11 bases between. CDR3 length: 16 amino acids. Here the CDR3 reads CASSQERASGNQPQHF. The CDR3 region has the DNA TGTGCCAGCAGCCAAGAGAGGGCTTCTGGCAATCAGCCCCAGCATTTT.

Concerning this clone: The same CDR3 arises from other DNA sequences in this sample as well. This rearrangement joins TRBV7-8 to TRBJ1-4; the match to TRBD1 covers 7 bases. CDR3 length: 16 residues. Germline V CDR1 and CDR2: SGHVS, FQNEAQ. The junction had 6 bases not matched to a gene; V was cut back by 5 bases and J by 0 bases. The CDR3 reads CASSLRQGATNEKLFF. The CDR3 coding sequence is TGTGCCAGCAGCCTCCGACAGGGCGCAACTAATGAAAAACTGTTTTTT. Drawing the rest from reference TRBV7-8 and TRBJ1-4, the complete variable domain is GAGVSQSPRYKVAKRGQDVALRCDPISGHVSLFWYQQALGQGPEFLTYFQNEAQLDKSGLPSDRFFAERPEGSVSTLKIQRTQQEDSAVYLCASSLRQGATNEKLFFGSGTQLSVL.

The chain is built from TRBV27 and TRBJ2-7; perhaps TRBD2 as D (6 bases). The CDR3 extends over 14 amino acids. Germline CDR1 is MNHEY and CDR2 is SMNVEV (reference sequence). Trimming shortened V by 4 bases and J by 4 bases, and 14 bases separated the two germline ends. CDR3 loop: CASSSTSKGYEQYF. CDR3 sequence (DNA): TGTGCCAGCAGTTCGACTAGTAAGGGGTACGAGCAGTACTTC.

The chain combines TRBV28 with TRBJ2-6, with 7 bases fitting TRBD1. The CDR3 runs 18 residues. The germline V gene has CDR1 MDHEN and CDR2 SYDVKM. J gave up 1 base and V 3 bases, and 9 bases lay outside the gene matches. CDR3: CASSFLSGQASGANVLTF. The CDR3 DNA reads TGTGCCAGCAGTTTTCTGTCCGGACAGGCTTCTGGGGCCAACGTCCTGACTTTC.

The J gene is TRBJ1-5, the V gene TRBV27, with 12 bases aligning to TRBD1. Germline V CDR1 and CDR2: MNHEY, SMNVEV (reference sequence). The CDR3 sequence is 18 residues long. The J segment lost 3 bases and the V segment lost 6 bases, leaving 12 bases of the junction unmatched. CDR3: CASSHLSGTGGFNQPQHF. The CDR3 DNA reads as TGTGCCAGCAGCCACCTCTCCGGGACAGGGGGCTTCAATCAGCCCCAGCATTTT.

The chain employs TRBV11-3 and TRBJ2-5; weak D call: TRBD2 (9 bases). Germline values: CDR1 SGHNT, CDR2 YENEEA. The CDR3 totals 15 residues. V lost 5 bases and J 7 bases, leaving 20 bases between the germline ends. CDR3 in DNA: TGTGCCAGCAGCCAATACGCTAGCGGGACAGGGACCCAGTACTTC. Its protein is CASSQYASGTGTQYF.

V is TRBV30 and J is TRBJ2-4; D ambiguous. V was pared by 2 bases and J by 0 bases, with 8 bases between. CDR3 length: 14 amino acids. Germline assignment: CDR1 GTSNPN and CDR2 SVGIG (reference sequence). For the CDR3, the DNA is TGTGCCTGGAGTCCAGGATTAGCCAAAAACATTCAGTACTTC. Translation: CAWSPGLAKNIQYF.